One sample yielded the 7 T cell receptor beta chains listed below, sequenced in a study of breast tumors, draining lymph nodes, adjacent tissues. Samples came from axillary lymph nodes draining the breast cancer. TCRdb used MiXCR to reprocess the multiplex PCR reads, holding one entry per CDR3 protein. This sample has approximately 230,000 distinct CDR3 sequences, with less than 45% found just once. Material: axillary lymph node tissue. The receptors were gathered from a female donor with breast cancer. Some clones in this sample may be carry-over from other donors' samples.

The sample holds many counts of this clonotype. This rearrangement joins TRBV7-2 to TRBJ2-1; the D gene is possibly TRBD2 (5 bases). V dropped 3 bases and J dropped 3 bases, with 9 bases sitting between them. This CDR3 comprises 14 residues. CDR1 and CDR2 from the germline V gene are SGHTA and FQGNSA. CDR3 region: CASSFLGGYNEQFF. DNA for the CDR3: TGTGCCAGCAGCTTTCTCGGAGGCTACAATGAGCAGTTCTTC.

This clonotype came up once. The J gene is TRBJ2-6, the V gene TRBV5-6; D gene uncertain. In germline, CDR1 is SGHDT, CDR2 YYEEEE. CDR3 length equals 16 residues. V was trimmed by 0 bases and J by 0 bases, leaving 7 bases between them. CDR3 DNA sequence: TGTGCCAGCAGCTTGGGACGGAGCTCTGGGGCCAACGTCCTGACTTTC. It specifies CASSLGRSSGANVLTF.

This clonotype was picked up many times. V and J are TRBV11-2 and TRBJ2-5; TRBD2 matches at 12 bases. The CDR3 sequence is 15 residues long. With 4 bases clipped from V and 4 bases from J, the junction kept 4 bases outside the gene matches. Germline V CDR1 and CDR2: SGHAT, FQNNGV. CDR3 amino acids: CASSSSGRVIETQYF. CDR3 sequence (DNA): TGTGCCAGCAGCTCTAGCGGGAGGGTCATAGAGACCCAGTACTTC.

As for this clonotype: This may come from a read error, since a much larger clone is one base off. This chain joins TRBV7-2 and TRBJ2-5, with TRBD2 matching over 10 bases. Germline V gives CDR1 SGHTA, CDR2 FQGNSA. CDR3 length: 15 amino acids. CDR3 residues: CASSTGLAVGETQHF. In DNA form, the CDR3 reads TGTGCCAGCAGTACTGGACTAGCGGTGGGGGAGACCCAGCACTTC.

The chain combines TRBV30 with TRBJ2-6, with D unresolved. Germline V gene sequence: CDR1 GTSNPN, CDR2 SVGIG (reference sequence). Between the trimmed V and J ends, which lost 0 bases and 4 bases, there was a span of 1 base. The CDR3 runs to 12 residues. In nucleotides, the CDR3 is TGTGCCTGGAGTGTAGGGGCCAACGTCCTGACTTTC. Translation: CAWSVGANVLTF.

This clonotype was found many times. The V and J genes are TRBV11-2 and TRBJ2-3; 7 nucleotides align to TRBD2. Germline trimming cut 2 bases from V and 3 bases from J; bases unmatched to any gene: 5. This CDR3 region has 15 residues. Germline assignment: CDR1 SGHAT and CDR2 FQNNGV. The CDR3 nucleotides read TGTGCCAGCAGCTTATCGTGGGGGGGGACAGATACGCAGTATTTT. Its protein product is CASSLSWGGTDTQYF.

Comment on this clonotype: At one end the junction does not follow the germline gene, possibly because of a read error. V usage is TRBV7-3 and J usage is TRBJ2-2; D ambiguous. The germline gives CDR1 SGHTA, CDR2 FQGTGA. This CDR3 contains 15 residues. As DNA, the CDR3 is TGTGCCAGCAGCTCAACTGGCAGGAGATACAATGAGCAGTTCTTT. The encoded protein is CASSSTGRRYNEQFF.